The source of this T cell receptor beta chain is a study of neurological immune-mediated disorders. Study-wide findings and caveats: No CDR3 amino acid sequences were shared by expanded clones across subjects, suggesting private repertoires in all groups.

PBMCs stored at -80 C, numbering 2 million, were the origin of the unsorted libraries. TCRdb re-called the 5' RACE reads through MiXCR, storing one row per CDR3 protein. The table has some 48,000 distinct CDR3 sequences, around a tenth seen once. This clonotype appeared many times. The antigen remains undetermined. The V end was cut by 7 bases, the J end by 0 bases, with 12 bases between. There are 13 residues in the CDR3. CDR1 and CDR2 from the germline V gene are SQVTM and ANQGSEA. Sequencing was done on a sample of PBMCs. The chain links TRBV29-1 to TRBJ1-1; a weak D match, TRBD1 (5 bases). This receptor was taken from a woman in her thirties or forties with HTLV-1-associated myelopathy (HAM/TSP). CDR3 protein: CSAGGTLNTEAFF. The CDR3 DNA is TGCAGCGCTGGGGGGACTTTGAACACTGAAGCTTTCTTT.